The present T cell receptor beta chain was sequenced within a study of T cells after yellow fever vaccination (dated by TCRdb to the late 2010s). Background on the whole study: Libraries from fractions with low cell numbers were prepared with the SMART-Seq v4 Ultra Low Input RNA kit. Bulk TCR alpha and beta repertoires were sequenced longitudinally to track T-cell clones before and after primary and booster YFV17D yellow fever vaccination. Blood samples were taken at several timepoints before and after primary and secondary immunization, and bulk PBMC replicates and cell subsets were isolated. Two healthy male donors, one aged 18 to 30 and one aged 30 to 39 years, were included in the cohort.

To note about this clonotype: The antigen this receptor binds is unknown. It has no much larger one-base neighbor in the sample; base qualities were not kept.

The treatment or condition label, read with the paper, signifies: live attenuated yellow fever vaccine strain. At each blood-draw timepoint, two biological replicates of bulk PBMCs were obtained. PBMCs were isolated from peripheral blood using a standard Ficoll-Paque protocol. RNA was extracted with TriZol from bulk PBMCs, CD4 and CD8 fractions, and dextramer-positive and dextramer-negative fractions. TCR cDNA was synthesized by 5'RACE template switching, through which a universal primer site and unique molecular identifiers were introduced. cDNA synthesis was primed from both the TCR alpha and TCR beta constant segments. Library amplification involved two PCR steps, and the second step added sample barcodes and sequencing adapters. Sequencing of libraries was performed on Illumina HiSeq 2500 (2x100 bp) or NovaSeq (2x150 bp). In the source study's methods: MIGEC was used to demultiplex reads and collapse the reads into UMI consensus sequences, and MiXCR was used for V(D)J alignment. Clonotypes responding to the vaccine were identified with edgeR on replicate PBMC samples, with the criteria of FDR below 0.01 and a log2 fold change above 5 up to day 15. Each bulk clonotype was labeled CD4 or CD8 based on which sequenced repertoire, CD4 or CD8, contained the clonotype at higher abundance. TCRdb reanalyzed the raw reads on its own, using fastp at Q25 for trimming and MiXCR for clone calling, and kept in-frame beta chains. Every distinct CDR3 protein forms one entry, paired with its most common genes and DNA. V and J calls and clone size were set by TCRdb, not the authors. This sample holds 610,000 or so distinct CDR3 sequences; around 12% were observed only once. More than 12% of the sample is in the top ten clones.

General conclusions and limits of the study: The secondary T-cell response was weaker than the primary response but faster, peaking on day 5 instead of day 15. A small fraction of clonotypes appeared in both the CD4 and CD8 compartments, likely as a result of convergent recombination. Computational filtering was needed because FACS-sorted repertoires could contain abundant contaminating clonotypes from the bulk population. Because only two donors were included in the study, the extent to which the findings can be generalized is limited. After the booster, most clones that had expanded after primary vaccination were detected again (approximately 95% of CD4 and around nine tenths of CD8), suggesting broad maintenance of memory.

V has 1 base trimmed and J has 5 bases trimmed; junction bases matching no gene number 15. Via the germline V gene, CDR1 is SGHRS and CDR2 YFSETQ. The CDR3, cysteine through phenylalanine, is 17 amino acids long. This entry keeps only the CDR3 DNA: 51 bases, framed from base 1. The clonotype originates from a man aged 25 to 40 who received the YFV17D yellow fever vaccine. The sample was PBMCs, taken on the day of the yellow fever booster vaccination. The chain is assembled from TRBV5-1 and TRBJ2-7, with 7 bases aligning to TRBD2. The DNA sequence is TGCGCCAGCAGCTTGCACTGGAAGGCGGGAGCTGGCGACGAGCAGTACTTC. Its product reads: CASSLHWKAGAGDEQYF.